One sample yielded the 12 T cell receptor beta chains listed below, sequenced in a study of regulatory T cells in long-lasting Graves disease. The time point is: newly diagnosed GD, antithyroid drugs for less than 3 months. PBMCs were the source of the RNA used for TCR sequencing. With iRepertoire HTBI primers and Arm-PCR of CDR3 regions, TCR beta libraries were built. TCRdb used MiXCR to reprocess the multiplex PCR reads, holding one entry per CDR3 protein. The data hold about 430,000 distinct CDR3 sequences, with approximately 15% observed a single time. The same sample was also studied in work on T cells in Graves' hyperthyroidism and ophthalmopathy.

Material: peripheral blood mononuclear cells (PBMCs), obtained at new diagnosis, from a patient treated with antithyroid drugs. These receptor sequences come from a woman between 35 and 50 years old with Graves disease.

This chain's CDR3 is CSARDHRLGGRGWDEQYF. The CDR3, as DNA: TGCAGTGCTAGAGATCATAGACTCGGCGGGAGGGGATGGGACGAGCAGTACTTC. V and J are TRBV20-1 and TRBJ2-7; TRBD2 matches at 9 bases. From germline, CDR1 is DFQATT and CDR2 SNEGSKA (reference sequence). Losses at the gene ends were 0 bases for V and 5 bases for J; bases not matched to a gene: 17. The CDR3 is 18 amino acids.

Concerning this clonotype itself: One junction end disagrees with the germline gene, perhaps due to a read error. The gene calls are TRBV6-4 and TRBJ2-7; 7 nucleotides agree with TRBD2. CDR1 MRHNA and CDR2 SNTAGT come from the germline V gene. The CDR3 is made up of 12 amino acids. The CDR3 here is CASSYSGGQQYF. The DNA of the CDR3 is TGTGCCAGCAGTTACTCGGGGGGTCAGCAGTACTTC.

J is TRBJ1-2 and V is TRBV30, with 7 bases lining up with TRBD1. J gave up 5 bases and V 3 bases, and 9 bases lay outside the gene matches. The germline gives CDR1 GTSNPN, CDR2 SVGIG (reference sequence). The CDR3 contains 14 residues. The CDR3 nucleotides are TGTGCCTGGAGCCACAGGGGTCTTCCGTATGGCTACACCTTC. It translates to CAWSHRGLPYGYTF. The full variable domain, rest sourced from reference TRBV30 and TRBJ1-2, is SQTIHQWPATLVQPVGSPLSLECTVEGTSNPNLYWYRQAAGRGLQLLFYSVGIGQISSEVPQNLSASRPQDRQFILSSKKLLLSDSGFYLCAWSHRGLPYGYTFGSGTRLTVV.

The chain couples TRBV5-1 to TRBJ2-1; D possibly corresponds to TRBD2 (6 bases). The V end was cut by 1 base, the J end by 3 bases, with 8 bases between. The CDR3 is 14 residues long. Germline CDR1 reads SGHRS; CDR2 reads YFSETQ. DNA of the CDR3: TGCGCCAGCAGCTTGCGCGGGGTCTACAATGAGCAGTTCTTC. Residues: CASSLRGVYNEQFF.

The table lists this clonotype with a few counts. The chain couples TRBV28 to TRBJ2-1, with 10 bases identical to TRBD2. Trimming removed 6 bases from V and 4 bases from J; junction bases left unmatched: 9. Germline assignment: CDR1 MDHEN and CDR2 SYDVKM. The CDR3 length is 16 residues. As DNA, the CDR3 is TGTGCCAGCAGCTTAGCAGGACTAGCGGCTTACAATGAGCAGTTCTTC. Translated, it gives CASSLAGLAAYNEQFF.

In this sample, this clonotype turned up a few times. The gene calls are TRBV30 and TRBJ1-1; a possible D gene is TRBD1 (5 bases). The CDR3 runs 13 residues. From germline, CDR1 is GTSNPN and CDR2 SVGIG (reference sequence). The V and J ends lost 2 bases and 1 base respectively, with 8 bases between them. CDR3 bases: TGTGCCTGGAGTAAGACAGAGAACACTGAAGCTTTCTTT. It specifies CAWSKTENTEAFF.

This clonotype occurred many times. The chain is built from TRBV7-6 and TRBJ1-2; a weak D match, TRBD1 (5 bases). This CDR3 contains 14 residues. Trimming left V 3 bases short and J 1 base short, with 9 bases between. CDR1 and CDR2 from the germline V gene are SGHVS and FNYEAQ. The CDR3 sequence: CASSLGTDNYGYTF. Written as DNA, the CDR3 is TGTGCCAGCAGCTTGGGGACGGATAACTATGGCTACACCTTC.

This clonotype came up a few times. This chain links TRBV7-9 with TRBJ2-1; D is uncertain. This CDR3 contains 14 residues. From germline, CDR1 is SEHNR and CDR2 FQNEAQ (reference sequence). Trimming stripped 2 bases from V and 5 bases from J, with 10 bases between. The CDR3 DNA reads TGTGCCAGCAGCTTAAACCAGCCAAACAATGAGCAGTTCTTC. This sequence encodes CASSLNQPNNEQFF.

In this sample, this clonotype turned up many times. V gene TRBV27 combines with J gene TRBJ2-7, with a weak D call TRBD2 (5 bases). This CDR3 is 13 amino acids long. V lost 6 bases to trimming and J lost 6 bases, with 15 bases between them. The germline V gene has CDR1 MNHEY and CDR2 SMNVEV (reference sequence). The CDR3 spells CASSWTPGSEQYF. Here the CDR3 DNA reads TGTGCCAGCAGCTGGACCCCGGGATCCGAGCAGTACTTC.

The chain has TRBV11-1 and TRBJ1-4, with 7 bases matching TRBD1. V gave up 7 bases and J gave up 8 bases; unmatched junction bases: 16. The CDR3 has 16 amino acids. Germline CDR1 SGHAT, CDR2 FQDESV (reference sequence). The CDR3 is CASNLTTGTEGEKLFF. Written as DNA, the CDR3 is TGTGCCAGCAACTTGACCACCGGGACAGAGGGAGAAAAACTGTTTTTT. The full variable domain, in which reference TRBV11-1 and TRBJ1-4 provide the parts outside the CDR3, is EAEVAQSPRYKITEKSQAVAFWCDPISGHATLYWYRQILGQGPELLVQFQDESVVDDSQLPKDRFSAERLKGVDSTLKIQPAELGDSAMYLCASNLTTGTEGEKLFFGSGTQLSVL.

This clonotype has more than one count but fewer than ten. CDR3 nucleotides: TGTGCCAGCAGTTTAATGGTGTTCCCAGATACGCAGTATTTT. It encodes CASSLMVFPDTQYF. V is TRBV6-2 or TRBV6-3 and J is TRBJ2-3; no definite D call. This CDR3 region has 14 residues. Trimming took off 4 bases at V and 4 bases at J, with 12 bases between the two ends. Per germline, CDR1 MNHEY and CDR2 SVGEGT.

This clonotype was seen ten or more times. The V and J genes are TRBV9 and TRBJ2-5, with D perhaps assigned TRBD1 or TRBD2 (5 bases each). CDR3 length: 17 residues. V was pared by 0 bases and J by 4 bases, with 19 bases between. Looked up from germline, CDR1 is SGDLS and CDR2 is YYNGEE. In nucleotides, the CDR3 is TGTGCCAGCAGCGTAGCCCCCTCGGGGCAGGGAATAGAGACCCAGTACTTC. Translation: CASSVAPSGQGIETQYF.